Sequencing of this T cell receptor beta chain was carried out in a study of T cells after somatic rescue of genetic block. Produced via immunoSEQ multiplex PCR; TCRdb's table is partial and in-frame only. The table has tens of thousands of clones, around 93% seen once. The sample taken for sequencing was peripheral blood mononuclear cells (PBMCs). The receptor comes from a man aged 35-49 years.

As DNA, the CDR3 is TGCGCCAGCAGCCAAGCGCCCCAGGGGGCTAATGAAAAACTGTTTTTT. Encoded protein: CASSQAPQGANEKLFF. The chain couples TRBV4-1 to TRBJ1-4; 7 nucleotides agree with TRBD1. The CDR3 covers 16 residues. Germline V gives CDR1 MGHRA, CDR2 YSYEKL. V was pared by 1 base and J by 3 bases, with 5 bases of the junction left unmatched.